The rows below give T cell receptor beta chains drawn from one sample of a study of blood T cell repertoires in COVID-19. Profiling relied on immunoSEQ multiplex PCR, and the TCRdb table lists in-frame clones only, not all of them. The sample contains about 200,000 clones, 92% of which appear only once. Sample: peripheral blood. The receptor set was obtained from a man aged 60 to 69 with COVID-19, enrolled during active disease. Both conserved end residues are part of each CDR3. A D gene is named only where the DNA matches it firmly. Expanded clones are given a class, and other clones once, few, many or no size at all.

.,.,TRBJ1-6,TRBV18,CASSPDGSNHSPLHF,TGTGCCAGCTCCCCCGACGGGTCCAACCATTCACCCCTCCACTTT
TRBD1,.,TRBJ2-7,TRBV24-1,CATSGTDRGPYEQYF,TGTGCCACCAGTGGTACGGACAGGGGGCCTTACGAGCAGTACTTC
TRBD1,.,TRBJ1-1,TRBV19,CATRDSYTEAFF,TGTGCCACTAGGGACAGTTACACTGAAGCTTTCTTT
.,.,TRBJ1-1,TRBV5-6,CASSLDRTNTEAFF,TGTGCCAGCAGCTTGGACAGAACGAACACTGAAGCTTTCTTT
.,.,TRBJ2-7,TRBV3-1/TRBV3-2,CASSRTMGAEQYF,TGTGCCAGCAGCCGCACTATGGGGGCCGAGCAGTACTTC
TRBD2,.,TRBJ2-5,TRBV2,CASRSFSSGRAGETQYF,TGTGCCAGCAGGTCATTTTCGAGCGGGAGGGCCGGTGAGACCCAGTACTTC
.,.,TRBJ2-3,TRBV5-8,CASSVIGIGGPDTQYF,TGTGCCAGCAGCGTGATCGGGATCGGGGGTCCAGATACGCAGTATTTT
TRBD1,.,TRBJ1-5,TRBV7-6,CASSAGQGGSNQPQHF,TGTGCCAGCAGCGCGGGACAGGGGGGGAGCAATCAGCCCCAGCATTTT
TRBD1,once,TRBJ2-7,TRBV6-5,CASSLTRGQYEQYF,TGTGCCAGCAGCCTGACCAGGGGGCAGTACGAGCAGTACTTC
.,.,TRBJ2-1,TRBV15,CATSRDIEQFF,TGTGCCACCAGCAGAGATATTGAGCAGTTCTTC
.,few,TRBJ2-2,TRBV2,CASSRTANTGELFF,TGTGCCAGCAGTAGGACAGCCAACACCGGGGAGCTGTTTTTT
.,.,TRBJ1-1,TRBV7-3,CASSLSRLPGRNTEAFF,TGTGCCAGCAGCTTAAGTAGGTTACCTGGGCGGAACACTGAAGCTTTCTTT
TRBD1,.,TRBJ1-1,TRBV11-2,CASSLTGTGGAFF,TGTGCCAGCAGCCTTACCGGGACAGGGGGGGCTTTCTTT
.,.,TRBJ1-6,TRBV3-1/TRBV3-2,CASSQVGGDNSPLHF,TGTGCCAGCAGCCAAGTAGGCGGGGATAATTCACCCCTCCACTTT
.,.,TRBJ1-4,TRBV7-6,CASSYGIGGTNEKLFF,TGTGCCAGCAGCTATGGCATCGGGGGAACTAATGAAAAACTGTTTTTT
.,.,TRBJ2-1,TRBV2,CASGATRNGEQFF,TGTGCCAGCGGGGCTACTCGGAATGGTGAGCAGTTCTTC
.,.,TRBJ2-2,TRBV15,CATSRGEQYLSGELFF,TGTGCCACCAGCAGAGGCGAACAGTACTTATCCGGGGAGCTGTTTTTT
.,.,TRBJ1-6,TRBV20-1,CSARDLPPLHF,TGCAGTGCTAGAGACCTCCCACCCCTCCACTTT
TRBD2,.,TRBJ2-7,TRBV4-1,CASSQDGRQTYEQYF,TGCGCCAGCAGCCAAGACGGGAGGCAGACCTACGAGCAGTACTTC
.,.,TRBJ2-5,TRBV6-6,CASSYPPTETQETQYF,TGTGCCAGCAGTTACCCACCGACAGAAACGCAGGAGACCCAGTACTTC
TRBD1,.,TRBJ1-2,TRBV4-2,CASSRSDRGKGYTF,TGTGCCAGCAGCCGATCCGACAGGGGCAAGGGCTACACCTTC
TRBD1,.,TRBJ1-5,TRBV6-6,CASSRTGNQPQHF,TGTGCCAGCTCCCGGACAGGTAATCAGCCCCAGCATTTT
TRBD1,once,TRBJ2-7,TRBV2,CASSLRDRVVEQYF,TGTGCCAGCAGTCTCCGGGACAGGGTAGTCGAGCAGTACTTC
.,.,TRBJ2-6,TRBV19,CASSSSTVSGANVLTF,TGTGCCAGTAGTTCAAGCACAGTCTCTGGGGCCAACGTCCTGACTTTC
TRBD1,.,TRBJ1-3,TRBV18,CASSPLGQGSSGNTIYF,TGTGCCAGCTCACCATTGGGACAGGGGAGCTCTGGAAACACCATATATTTT
.,.,TRBJ2-3,TRBV30,CAWSDWTSTDTQYF,TGTGCCTGGTCGGACTGGACTAGCACAGATACGCAGTATTTT
TRBD1,few,TRBJ1-2,TRBV19,CASSNSDRGLTF,TGTGCCAGTAGTAATTCGGACAGGGGGCTGACCTTC
.,.,TRBJ2-7,TRBV19,CASSQDTSTGLYEQYF,TGTGCCAGTAGTCAGGACACCTCGACGGGACTCTACGAGCAGTACTTC
TRBD1,.,TRBJ1-2,TRBV5-6,CASSLTQGAGYGYTF,TGTGCCAGCAGCTTAACCCAGGGGGCTGGGTATGGCTACACCTTC
TRBD1,once,TRBJ1-1,TRBV28,CASSTTGGVLFGTEAFF,TGTGCCAGCAGTACGACAGGGGGCGTTCTTTTTGGGACTGAAGCTTTCTTT
TRBD2,once,TRBJ2-3,TRBV7-9,CASSLLAGATDTQYF,TGTGCCAGCAGCCTTCTAGCGGGAGCGACAGATACGCAGTATTTT
.,.,TRBJ2-2,TRBV2,CASSEQRTGELFF,TGTGCCAGCAGTGAACAGAGGACCGGGGAGCTGTTTTTT
.,.,TRBJ2-1,TRBV6-5,CASSSRYRGNDEQFF,TGTGCCAGCAGTTCCCGATATAGGGGGAACGATGAGCAGTTCTTC
.,.,TRBJ2-7,TRBV6-5,CASSYGGGPTYEQYF,TGTGCCAGCAGTTACGGGGGGGGCCCCACCTACGAGCAGTACTTC
.,few,TRBJ1-4,TRBV18,CASSPRRQKNEKLFF,TGTGCCAGCTCACCAAGGAGACAGAAAAATGAAAAACTGTTTTTT
TRBD2,.,TRBJ2-3,TRBV7-9,CASSLGLAQTQYF,TGTGCCAGCAGCTTGGGACTAGCCCAAACGCAGTATTTT
TRBD2,.,TRBJ2-3,TRBV19,CASSLLAGPDTQYF,TGTGCCAGTAGTTTGCTAGCGGGACCGGATACGCAGTATTTT
.,.,TRBJ2-5,TRBV7-2,CASSPSNRPGTQYF,TGTGCCAGCAGCCCATCCAACCGGCCAGGGACCCAGTACTTC
TRBD1,.,TRBJ2-6,TRBV4-1,CASSQESGGWRAGANVLTF,TGCGCCAGCAGCCAAGAATCAGGGGGCTGGAGAGCTGGGGCCAACGTCCTGACTTTC
.,.,TRBJ2-5,TRBV5-1,CASSLVGGQETQYF,TGCGCCAGCAGCTTGGTGGGGGGACAAGAGACCCAGTACTTC
.,once,TRBJ1-2,TRBV19,CASSTRSGYTF,TGTGCCAGTAGTACGAGGTCCGGCTACACCTTC
TRBD1,.,TRBJ1-5,TRBV4-1,CASSPGTGSQPQHF,TGCGCCAGCAGCCCTGGGACAGGGAGTCAGCCCCAGCATTTT
.,.,TRBJ1-6,TRBV30,CAWTLSRGQPLHF,TGTGCCTGGACCCTAAGTAGGGGTCAGCCCCTCCACTTT
.,.,TRBJ2-7,TRBV11-2,CASSLAVANPYEQYF,TGTGCCAGCAGCTTAGCGGTTGCTAACCCCTACGAGCAGTACTTC
.,few,TRBJ1-6,TRBV27,CASSSSRNSPLHF,TGTGCCAGCAGTTCCTCCAGGAACTCACCCCTCCACTTT
.,.,TRBJ1-6,TRBV27,CASSLRGNSLHF,TGTGCCAGCAGCCTTCGAGGTAACTCGCTCCACTTT
.,.,TRBJ1-2,TRBV7-8,CASSLVRAWGEKGYTF,TGTGCCAGCAGCTTAGTCCGCGCTTGGGGGGAAAAAGGCTACACCTTC
.,.,TRBJ1-3,TRBV6-6,CASKIQGHSGNTIYF,TGTGCCAGCAAGATTCAGGGGCACTCTGGAAACACCATATATTTT
.,.,TRBJ1-1,TRBV2,CASSEANARANTEAFF,TGTGCCAGCAGTGAAGCAAATGCCAGGGCCAACACTGAAGCTTTCTTT
.,.,TRBJ1-2,TRBV30,CAWSVPGGYTF,TGTGCCTGGAGTGTACCGGGAGGCTACACCTTC
.,.,TRBJ2-1,TRBV5-5,CASSLGGYNEQFF,TGTGCCAGCAGCTTGGGAGGGTACAATGAGCAGTTCTTC
.,.,TRBJ2-3,TRBV5-1,CASSPNSAHADTQYF,TGCGCCAGCAGCCCAAATAGTGCGCATGCAGATACGCAGTATTTT
.,once,TRBJ2-3,TRBV29-1,CSVGGEVSTDTQYF,TGCAGCGTCGGTGGAGAGGTTAGCACAGATACGCAGTATTTT